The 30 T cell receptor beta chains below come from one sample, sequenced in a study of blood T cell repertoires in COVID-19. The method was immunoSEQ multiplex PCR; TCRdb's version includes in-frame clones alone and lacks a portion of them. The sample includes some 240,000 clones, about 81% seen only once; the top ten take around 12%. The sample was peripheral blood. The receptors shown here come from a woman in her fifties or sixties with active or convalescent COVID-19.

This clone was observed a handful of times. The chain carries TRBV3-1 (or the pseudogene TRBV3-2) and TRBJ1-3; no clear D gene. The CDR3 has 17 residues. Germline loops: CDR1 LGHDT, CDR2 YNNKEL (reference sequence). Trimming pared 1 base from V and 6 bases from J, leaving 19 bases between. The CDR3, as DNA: TGTGCCAGCAGCCAAGTCCACAAGGCCGGAGGAGAAAACACCATATATTTT. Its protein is CASSQVHKAGGENTIYF.

The DNA for the CDR3 is TGTGCCAGCAGCTTAGTCACTAGCGGGGGTAGTGAGCAGTTCTTC. Translation: CASSLVTSGGSEQFF. The chain recombines TRBV7-9 with TRBJ2-1, with 11 bases lining up with TRBD2. V gave up 1 base and J gave up 9 bases; unmatched junction bases: 5. CDR3 length equals 15 residues. CDR1 and CDR2 from the germline V gene are SEHNR and FQNEAQ (reference sequence).

Here the CDR3 reads CASSVAGTDNSPLHF. The DNA for the CDR3 is TGTGCCAGCAGCGTCGCCGGGACAGATAATTCACCCCTCCACTTT. The chain carries TRBV9 and TRBJ1-6; 7 positions agree with TRBD1. V gave up 2 bases and J gave up 5 bases; unmatched junction bases: 4. Germline V gives CDR1 SGDLS, CDR2 YYNGEE. The CDR3 extends over 15 amino acids.

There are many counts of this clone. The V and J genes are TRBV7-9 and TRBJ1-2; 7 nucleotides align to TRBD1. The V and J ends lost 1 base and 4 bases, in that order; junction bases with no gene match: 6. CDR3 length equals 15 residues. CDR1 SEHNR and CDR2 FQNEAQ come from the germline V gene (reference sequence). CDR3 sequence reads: CASSLGPNRGYGYTF. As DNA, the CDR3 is TGTGCCAGCAGCTTAGGCCCAAACAGGGGCTATGGCTACACCTTC.

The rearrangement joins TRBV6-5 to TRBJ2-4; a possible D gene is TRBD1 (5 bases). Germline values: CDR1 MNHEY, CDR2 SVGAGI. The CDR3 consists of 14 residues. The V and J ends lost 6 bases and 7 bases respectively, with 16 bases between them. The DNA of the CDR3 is TGTGCCAGCAGCACAGGACCGAGTACGAACATTCAGTACTTC. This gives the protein CASSTGPSTNIQYF.

As DNA, the CDR3 is TGTGCCAGCAGCTTAGCGCTCTTGTTCCGCCCGAGCACCGGGGAGCTGTTTTTT. Amino acid sequence: CASSLALLFRPSTGELFF. This sequence joins TRBV7-9 and TRBJ2-2; no clear D gene. Germline V lookup: CDR1 SEHNR, CDR2 FQNEAQ (reference sequence). The V end was cut by 0 bases, the J end by 4 bases, with 18 bases between. The CDR3 has 18 amino acids.

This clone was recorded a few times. The CDR3 DNA follows: TGTGCCAGTAGTAACCGCGGGACAGTGATCCGTGGCTACACCTTC. Amino acids: CASSNRGTVIRGYTF. The chain combines TRBV19 with TRBJ1-2; TRBD1 matches at 7 bases. The length of the CDR3 is 15 residues. Germline V CDR1 and CDR2: LNHDA, SQIVND (reference sequence). Germline trimming cut 4 bases from V and 7 bases from J; bases unmatched to any gene: 12.

CDR3 in amino acids: CASSLGPTGALGNEQFF. CDR3 bases: TGTGCCAGCAGCTTAGGTCCGACTGGGGCCCTCGGCAATGAGCAGTTCTTC. The chain has TRBV7-2 and TRBJ2-1, with D tentatively TRBD1 (5 bases). The germline gives CDR1 SGHTA, CDR2 FQGNSA. V shed 1 base and J shed 6 bases, with 19 bases lying between them. The CDR3 runs 17 residues.

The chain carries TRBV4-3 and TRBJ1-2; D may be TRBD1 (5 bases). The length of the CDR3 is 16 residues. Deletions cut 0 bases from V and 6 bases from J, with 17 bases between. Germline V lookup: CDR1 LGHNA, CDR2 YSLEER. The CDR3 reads CASSQEAGGGMNGYTF. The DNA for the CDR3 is TGCGCCAGCAGCCAAGAAGCCGGGGGGGGTATGAATGGCTACACCTTC.

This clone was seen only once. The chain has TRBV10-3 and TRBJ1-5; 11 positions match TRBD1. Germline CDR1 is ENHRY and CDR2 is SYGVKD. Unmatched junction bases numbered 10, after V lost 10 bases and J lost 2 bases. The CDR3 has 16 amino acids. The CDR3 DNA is TGTGCCACCGGGACAGGGGGGACCGTGGGCAATCAGCCCCAGCATTTT. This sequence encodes CATGTGGTVGNQPQHF.

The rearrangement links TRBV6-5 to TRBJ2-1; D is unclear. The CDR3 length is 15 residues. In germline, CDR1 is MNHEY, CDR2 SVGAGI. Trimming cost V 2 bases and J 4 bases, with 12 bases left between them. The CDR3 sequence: CASSYGPPTYNEQFF. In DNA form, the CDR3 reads TGTGCCAGCAGTTACGGCCCCCCCACATACAATGAGCAGTTCTTC.

The CDR3 coding sequence is TGTGCCAGCAGCCAAGAGGGGCGACCCCACCAGCCCCAGCATTTT. Protein sequence: CASSQEGRPHQPQHF. V and J are TRBV3-1 (or the pseudogene TRBV3-2) and TRBJ1-5, with a tentative D call TRBD1 (5 bases). The length of the CDR3 is 15 residues. The germline CDR1 and CDR2 sequences are LGHDT and YNNKEL (reference sequence). V lost 0 bases, J lost 7 bases, and 13 bases lay in between.

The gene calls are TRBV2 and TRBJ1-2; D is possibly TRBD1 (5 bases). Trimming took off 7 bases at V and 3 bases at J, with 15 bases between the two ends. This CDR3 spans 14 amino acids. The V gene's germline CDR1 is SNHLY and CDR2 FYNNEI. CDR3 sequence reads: CASIPDRFDYGYTF. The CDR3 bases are TGTGCCAGCATCCCAGACAGATTTGACTATGGCTACACCTTC.

The CDR3 reads CASSSPGFTEAFF. The CDR3 DNA is TGTGCCAGCAGCTCACCCGGTTTCACTGAAGCTTTCTTT. The rearrangement uses TRBV7-2 and TRBJ1-1; no clear D. The germline gives CDR1 SGHTA, CDR2 FQGNSA. The CDR3 length is 13 residues. V lost 4 bases to trimming and J lost 4 bases, with 10 bases between them. Drawing the rest from reference TRBV7-2 and TRBJ1-1, the complete variable domain is GAGVSQSPSNKVTEKGKDVELRCDPISGHTALYWYRQSLGQGLEFLIYFQGNSAPDKSGLPSDRFSAERTGGSVSTLTIQRTQQEDSAVYLCASSSPGFTEAFFGQGTRLTVV.

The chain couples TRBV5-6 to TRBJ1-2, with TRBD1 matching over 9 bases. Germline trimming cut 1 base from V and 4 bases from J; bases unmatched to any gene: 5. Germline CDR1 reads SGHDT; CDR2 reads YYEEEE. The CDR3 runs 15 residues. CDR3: CASSLFGTGPYGYTF. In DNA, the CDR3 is TGTGCCAGCAGCTTGTTCGGGACAGGGCCCTATGGCTACACCTTC.

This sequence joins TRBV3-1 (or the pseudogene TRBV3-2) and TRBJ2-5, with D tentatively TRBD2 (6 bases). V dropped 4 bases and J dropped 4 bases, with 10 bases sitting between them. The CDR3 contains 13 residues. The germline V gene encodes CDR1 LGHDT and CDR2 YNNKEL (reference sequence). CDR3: CASSLGLRETQYF. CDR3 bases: TGTGCCAGCAGCCTGGGACTCCGAGAGACCCAGTACTTC.

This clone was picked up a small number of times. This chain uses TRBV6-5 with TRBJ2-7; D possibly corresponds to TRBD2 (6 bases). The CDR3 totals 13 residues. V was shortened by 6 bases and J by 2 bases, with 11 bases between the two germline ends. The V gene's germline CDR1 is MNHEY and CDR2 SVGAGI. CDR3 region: CASSRDSTYEQYF. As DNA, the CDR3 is TGTGCCAGCAGCAGGGACTCGACCTACGAGCAGTACTTC.

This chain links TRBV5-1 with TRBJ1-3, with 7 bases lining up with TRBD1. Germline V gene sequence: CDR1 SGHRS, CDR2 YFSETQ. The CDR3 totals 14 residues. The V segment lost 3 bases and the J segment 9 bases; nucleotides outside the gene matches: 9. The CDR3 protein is CASSSGQSMGTIYF. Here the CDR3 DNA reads TGCGCCAGCAGCTCGGGACAGTCAATGGGCACCATATATTTT.

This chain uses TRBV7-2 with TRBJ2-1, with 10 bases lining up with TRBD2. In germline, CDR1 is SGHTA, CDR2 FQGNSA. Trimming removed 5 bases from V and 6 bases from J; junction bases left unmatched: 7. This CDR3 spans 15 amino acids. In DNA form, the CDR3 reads TGTGCCAGCAGCCCCCTAGCGGGGGTCGGCAATGAGCAGTTCTTC. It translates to CASSPLAGVGNEQFF.

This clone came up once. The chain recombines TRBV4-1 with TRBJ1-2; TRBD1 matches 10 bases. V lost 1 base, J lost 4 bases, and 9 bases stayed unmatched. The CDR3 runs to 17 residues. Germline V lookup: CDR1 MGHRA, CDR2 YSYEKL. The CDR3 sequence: CASSQALGQGGTYGYTF. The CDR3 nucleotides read TGCGCCAGCAGCCAAGCCCTAGGACAGGGGGGGACCTATGGCTACACCTTC.

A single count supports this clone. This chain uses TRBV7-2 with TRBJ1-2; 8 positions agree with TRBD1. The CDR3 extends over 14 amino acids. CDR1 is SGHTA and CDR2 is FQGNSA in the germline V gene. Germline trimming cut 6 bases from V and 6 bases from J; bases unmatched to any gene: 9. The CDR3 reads CASRSYRGSDGYTF. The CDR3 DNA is TGTGCCAGCAGAAGCTACAGGGGGTCCGATGGCTACACCTTC.

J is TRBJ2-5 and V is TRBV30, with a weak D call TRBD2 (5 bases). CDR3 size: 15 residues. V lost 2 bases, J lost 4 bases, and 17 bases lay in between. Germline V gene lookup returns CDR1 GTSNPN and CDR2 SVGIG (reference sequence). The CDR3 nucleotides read TGTGCCTGGAGTAAGGAGGTACTCTCGGGAGAGACCCAGTACTTC. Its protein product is CAWSKEVLSGETQYF.

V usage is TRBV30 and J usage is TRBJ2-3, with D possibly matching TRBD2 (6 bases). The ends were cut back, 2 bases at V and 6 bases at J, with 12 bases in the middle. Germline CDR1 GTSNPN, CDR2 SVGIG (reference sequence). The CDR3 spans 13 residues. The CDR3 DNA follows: TGTGCCTGGAGTCGGGGGAGCAGGGATACGCAGTATTTT. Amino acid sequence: CAWSRGSRDTQYF. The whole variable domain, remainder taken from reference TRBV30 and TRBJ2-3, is SQTIHQWPATLVQPVGSPLSLECTVEGTSNPNLYWYRQAAGRGLQLLFYSVGIGQISSEVPQNLSASRPQDRQFILSSKKLLLSDSGFYLCAWSRGSRDTQYFGPGTRLTVL.

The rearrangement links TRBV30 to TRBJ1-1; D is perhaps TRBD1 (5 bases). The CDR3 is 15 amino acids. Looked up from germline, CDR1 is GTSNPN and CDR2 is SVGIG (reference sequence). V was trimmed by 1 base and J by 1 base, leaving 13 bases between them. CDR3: CAWSDPQGKNTEAFF. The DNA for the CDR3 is TGTGCCTGGAGTGATCCTCAGGGAAAGAACACTGAAGCTTTCTTT.

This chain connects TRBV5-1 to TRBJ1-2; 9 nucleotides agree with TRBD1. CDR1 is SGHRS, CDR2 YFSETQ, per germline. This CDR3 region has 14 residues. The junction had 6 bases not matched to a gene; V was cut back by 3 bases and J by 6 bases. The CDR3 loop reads CASSSGQGENGYTF. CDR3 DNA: TGCGCCAGCAGCTCGGGACAGGGAGAGAATGGCTACACCTTC.

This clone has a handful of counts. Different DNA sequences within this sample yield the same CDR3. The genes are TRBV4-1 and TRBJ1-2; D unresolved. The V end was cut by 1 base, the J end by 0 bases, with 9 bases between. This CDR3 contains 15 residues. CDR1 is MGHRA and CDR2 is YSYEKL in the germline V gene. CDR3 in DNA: TGCGCCAGCAGCCAAGGAGCGGTTTCTAACTATGGCTACACCTTC. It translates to CASSQGAVSNYGYTF.

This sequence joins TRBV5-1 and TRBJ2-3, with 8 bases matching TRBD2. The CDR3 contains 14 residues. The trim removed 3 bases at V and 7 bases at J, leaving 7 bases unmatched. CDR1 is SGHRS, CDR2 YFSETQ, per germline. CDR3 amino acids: CASSWGTSDYTQYF. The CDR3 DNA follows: TGCGCCAGCAGCTGGGGGACTAGTGACTATACGCAGTATTTT.

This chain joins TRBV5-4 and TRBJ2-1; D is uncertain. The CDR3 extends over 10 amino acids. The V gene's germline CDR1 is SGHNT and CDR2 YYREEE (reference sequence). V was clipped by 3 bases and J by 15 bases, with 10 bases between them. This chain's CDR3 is CASSSPSLFF. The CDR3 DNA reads TGTGCCAGCAGCTCCCCCTCTTTGTTCTTC.

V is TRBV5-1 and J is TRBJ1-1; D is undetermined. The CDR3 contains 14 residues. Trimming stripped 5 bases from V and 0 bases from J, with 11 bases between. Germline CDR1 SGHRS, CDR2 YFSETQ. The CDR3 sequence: CASRAGGLNTEAFF. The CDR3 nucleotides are TGCGCCAGCAGGGCCGGAGGACTGAACACTGAAGCTTTCTTT. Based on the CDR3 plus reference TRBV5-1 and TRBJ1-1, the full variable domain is KAGVTQTPRYLIKTRGQQVTLSCSPISGHRSVSWYQQTPGQGLQFLFEYFSETQRNKGNFPGRFSGRQFSNSRSEMNVSTLELGDSALYLCASRAGGLNTEAFFGQGTRLTVV.

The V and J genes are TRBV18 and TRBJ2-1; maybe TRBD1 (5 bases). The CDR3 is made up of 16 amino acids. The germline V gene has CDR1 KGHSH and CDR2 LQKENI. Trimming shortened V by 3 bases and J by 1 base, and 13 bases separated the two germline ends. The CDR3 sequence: CASSPVRGFSYNEQFF. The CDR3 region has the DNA TGTGCCAGCTCACCTGTAAGGGGATTTTCCTACAATGAGCAGTTCTTC.